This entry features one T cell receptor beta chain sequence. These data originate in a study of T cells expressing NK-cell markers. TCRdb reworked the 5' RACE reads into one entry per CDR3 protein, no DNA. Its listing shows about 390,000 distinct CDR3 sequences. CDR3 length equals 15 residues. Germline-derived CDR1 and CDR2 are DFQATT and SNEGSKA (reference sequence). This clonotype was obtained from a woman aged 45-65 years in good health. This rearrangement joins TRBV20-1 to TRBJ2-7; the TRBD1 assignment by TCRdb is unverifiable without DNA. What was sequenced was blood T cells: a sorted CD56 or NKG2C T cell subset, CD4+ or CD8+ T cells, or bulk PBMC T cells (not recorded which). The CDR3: CSAGTGPLRSYEQYF.